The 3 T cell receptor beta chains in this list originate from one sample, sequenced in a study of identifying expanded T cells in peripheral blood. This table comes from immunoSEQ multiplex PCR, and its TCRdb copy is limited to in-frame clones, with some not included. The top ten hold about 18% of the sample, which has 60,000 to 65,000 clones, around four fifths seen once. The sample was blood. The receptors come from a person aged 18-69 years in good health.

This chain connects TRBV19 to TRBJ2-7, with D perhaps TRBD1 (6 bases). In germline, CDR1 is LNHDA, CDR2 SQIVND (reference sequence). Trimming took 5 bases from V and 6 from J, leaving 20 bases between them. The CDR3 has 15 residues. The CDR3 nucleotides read TGTGCCAGTAGTGTCAAGGGACCAATGGGGGCCGAGCAGTACTTC. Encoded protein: CASSVKGPMGAEQYF. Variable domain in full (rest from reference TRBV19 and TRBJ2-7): DGGITQSPKYLFRKEGQNVTLSCEQNLNHDAMYWYRQDPGQGLRLIYYSQIVNDFQKGDIAEGYSVSREKKESFPLTVTSAQKNPTAFYLCASSVKGPMGAEQYFGPGTRLTVT.

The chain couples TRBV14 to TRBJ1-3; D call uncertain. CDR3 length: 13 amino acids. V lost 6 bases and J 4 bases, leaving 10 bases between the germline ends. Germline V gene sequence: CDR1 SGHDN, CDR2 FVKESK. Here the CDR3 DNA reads TGTGCCAGCAGTCCCCGCGGAGGAAACACCATATATTTT. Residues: CASSPRGGNTIYF.

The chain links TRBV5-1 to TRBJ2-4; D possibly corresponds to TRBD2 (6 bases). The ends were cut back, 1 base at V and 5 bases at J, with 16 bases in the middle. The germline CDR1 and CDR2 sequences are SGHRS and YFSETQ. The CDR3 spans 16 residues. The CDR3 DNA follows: TGCGCCAGCAGCTTGTTAGGAGGGGCCAGGCAAAACATTCAGTACTTC. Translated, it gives CASSLLGGARQNIQYF.